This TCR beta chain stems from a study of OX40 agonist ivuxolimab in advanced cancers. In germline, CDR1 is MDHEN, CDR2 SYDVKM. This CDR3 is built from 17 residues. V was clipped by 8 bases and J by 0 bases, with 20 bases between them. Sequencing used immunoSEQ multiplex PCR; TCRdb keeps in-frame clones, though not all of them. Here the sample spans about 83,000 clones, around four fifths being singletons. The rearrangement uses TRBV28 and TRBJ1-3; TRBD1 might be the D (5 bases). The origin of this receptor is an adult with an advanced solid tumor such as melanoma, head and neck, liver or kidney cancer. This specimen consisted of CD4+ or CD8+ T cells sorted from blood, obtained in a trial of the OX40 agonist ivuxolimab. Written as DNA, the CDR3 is TGTGCCAGCTTCCCTGGGGGAGAGAATCTCTCTGGAAACACCATATATTTT. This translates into CASFPGGENLSGNTIYF.